Below are 26 T cell receptor beta chains sequenced from a single sample in a study of glioma-infiltrating T cells after dendritic cell vaccination. The data were produced by immunoSEQ multiplex PCR, yet TCRdb's version contains in-frame clones alone and is incomplete. The sample yields 320 or so clones, around 92% seen once. Sample: tumor tissue, taken before dendritic cell vaccination. The receptors originated from a human donor with glioblastoma.

This chain connects TRBV5-1 to TRBJ2-1, with 8 nucleotides matching TRBD1. Trimming cost V 4 bases and J 4 bases; bases outside gene matches: 10. This CDR3 region has 16 residues. Germline values: CDR1 SGHRS, CDR2 YFSETQ. DNA for the CDR3: TGCGCCAGCAGCGCCCAGGGGGCCGCAGTTTACAATGAGCAGTTCTTC. Translated, it gives CASSAQGAAVYNEQFF. Combining the CDR3 with reference TRBV5-1 and TRBJ2-1 gives the whole variable domain KAGVTQTPRYLIKTRGQQVTLSCSPISGHRSVSWYQQTPGQGLQFLFEYFSETQRNKGNFPGRFSGRQFSNSRSEMNVSTLELGDSALYLCASSAQGAAVYNEQFFGPGTRLTVL.

The V and J genes are TRBV5-6 and TRBJ2-3, with 8 bases fitting TRBD2. CDR3 size: 19 residues. Germline V CDR1 and CDR2: SGHDT, YYEEEE. Unmatched junction bases numbered 18, after V lost 3 bases and J lost 3 bases. This chain's CDR3 is CASSSDRGGGIYRTDTQYF. The DNA for the CDR3 is TGTGCCAGCAGCTCAGACCGGGGGGGCGGGATATACAGGACAGATACGCAGTATTTT.

This clone came up once. CDR3 protein: CASRTASTDTQYF. Here the CDR3 DNA reads TGTGCCAGCCGGACAGCCTCCACAGATACGCAGTATTTT. The chain links TRBV5-6 to TRBJ2-3, with a weak D call TRBD1 (6 bases). CDR1 is SGHDT, CDR2 YYEEEE, per germline. V was clipped by 7 bases and J by 2 bases, with 11 bases between them. The CDR3 is made up of 13 amino acids.

V and J are TRBV5-1 and TRBJ2-7; possible D gene TRBD1, 5 bases. This CDR3 comprises 14 residues. The germline V and J ends were trimmed by 1 base and 4 bases, with 12 bases remaining between them. The germline CDR1 and CDR2 sequences are SGHRS and YFSETQ. CDR3 DNA: TGCGCCAGCAGCTTGTACGGACAAACATACGAGCAGTACTTC. This codes for CASSLYGQTYEQYF. Drawing the rest from reference TRBV5-1 and TRBJ2-7, the complete variable domain is KAGVTQTPRYLIKTRGQQVTLSCSPISGHRSVSWYQQTPGQGLQFLFEYFSETQRNKGNFPGRFSGRQFSNSRSEMNVSTLELGDSALYLCASSLYGQTYEQYFGPGTRLTVT.

This clone was found once. The rearrangement links TRBV30 to TRBJ1-4; D is possibly TRBD1 (5 bases). Germline V gene lookup returns CDR1 GTSNPN and CDR2 SVGIG (reference sequence). The CDR3 is 13 amino acids. V shed 4 bases and J shed 8 bases, with 14 bases lying between them. Here the CDR3 DNA reads TGTGCCTGGAACGCAGGGATAGGGGAAAAACTGTTTTTT. It codes for CAWNAGIGEKLFF.

The chain uses TRBV2 and TRBJ2-1, with 12 positions matching TRBD2. This CDR3 has 15 residues. V lost 1 base, J lost 7 bases, and 2 bases stayed unmatched. Per germline, CDR1 SNHLY and CDR2 FYNNEI. The DNA for the CDR3 is TGTGCCAGCAGTGAAGGACTAGCGGGAGTGAATGAGCAGTTCTTC. The encoded protein is CASSEGLAGVNEQFF. The whole variable domain, remainder taken from reference TRBV2 and TRBJ2-1, is EPEVTQTPSHQVTQMGQEVILRCVPISNHLYFYWYRQILGQKVEFLVSFYNNEISEKSEIFDDQFSVERPDGSNFTLKIRSTKLEDSAMYFCASSEGLAGVNEQFFGPGTRLTVL.

In DNA form, the CDR3 reads TGTGCCAGCAGCGTAGACCCCCAGGGAGAGCAGTACTTC. This encodes CASSVDPQGEQYF. The chain uses TRBV9 and TRBJ2-7, with a tentative D call TRBD1 (5 bases). V shed 0 bases and J shed 7 bases, with 11 bases lying between them. Germline values: CDR1 SGDLS, CDR2 YYNGEE. This CDR3 is built from 13 residues. The variable domain in full, with the rest retrieved from reference TRBV9 and TRBJ2-7, is DSGVTQTPKHLITATGQRVTLRCSPRSGDLSVYWYQQSLDQGLQFLIQYYNGEERAKGNILERFSAQQFPDLHSELNLSSLELGDSALYFCASSVDPQGEQYFGPGTRLTVT.

This chain uses TRBV2 with TRBJ2-1; 8 positions match TRBD2. This CDR3 is 15 amino acids long. V shed 7 bases, J shed 6 bases, and the junction held 11 bases outside the gene matches. CDR1 and CDR2 (germline): SNHLY, FYNNEI. Here the CDR3 reads CASIEQWTSRNEQFF. As DNA, the CDR3 is TGTGCCAGCATCGAACAGTGGACTAGCCGCAATGAGCAGTTCTTC.

The CDR3 coding sequence is TGTGCCAGCAACGCAGGGTTAGAGGAGACCCAGTACTTC. Protein product: CASNAGLEETQYF. The rearrangement joins TRBV9 to TRBJ2-5; maybe TRBD1 (5 bases). The V gene lost 6 bases and the J gene lost 5 bases, with 14 bases spanning the gap. The CDR3 runs 13 residues. The V gene's germline CDR1 is SGDLS and CDR2 YYNGEE.

The chain is built from TRBV4-1 and TRBJ2-3; 7 positions agree with TRBD1. The CDR3 sequence is 14 residues long. The germline V gene encodes CDR1 MGHRA and CDR2 YSYEKL. The V and J ends lost 0 bases and 6 bases, in that order; junction bases with no gene match: 3. CDR3 sequence: CASSQEDRRDTQYF. CDR3 sequence (DNA): TGCGCCAGCAGCCAAGAGGACAGGAGGGATACGCAGTATTTT.

V and J are TRBV5-4 and TRBJ1-2, with D unresolved. The ends were cut back, 7 bases at V and 4 bases at J, with 23 bases in the middle. CDR1 and CDR2 from the germline V gene are SGHNT and YYREEE (reference sequence). CDR3 length: 16 amino acids. The CDR3 bases are TGTGCCAGCTTCAGAAGCATACCAGGAAAGACCTATGGCTACACCTTC. Its protein is CASFRSIPGKTYGYTF.

The V call is TRBV5-1, the J call TRBJ1-1; weak D call: TRBD1 (5 bases). This CDR3 spans 14 amino acids. The ends were cut back, 3 bases at V and 1 base at J, with 10 bases in the middle. The germline V gene encodes CDR1 SGHRS and CDR2 YFSETQ. The CDR3 loop is CASSWGRRNTEAFF. The DNA of the CDR3 is TGCGCCAGCAGCTGGGGCCGACGGAACACTGAAGCTTTCTTT.

The count of this clone is one. The V gene is TRBV7-8, the J gene TRBJ2-1; 9 bases line up with TRBD2. The J segment lost 6 bases and the V segment lost 1 base, leaving 4 bases of the junction unmatched. The germline V gene has CDR1 SGHVS and CDR2 FQNEAQ. This CDR3 comprises 15 residues. As DNA, the CDR3 is TGTGCCAGCAGCTTAGTTGTGACTAGCGGCAATGAGCAGTTCTTC. As protein: CASSLVVTSGNEQFF.

The chain has TRBV2 and TRBJ2-5; 8 bases are a match to TRBD2. The germline CDR1 and CDR2 sequences are SNHLY and FYNNEI. The CDR3 sequence is 16 residues long. Trimming at V came to 7 bases and at J to 3 bases, leaving 13 bases not matched to a gene. In nucleotides, the CDR3 is TGTGCCAGCATCCCCTCGGCGGGGGGCGTCGAAGAGACCCAGTACTTC. This codes for CASIPSAGGVEETQYF. Full variable domain (outside the CDR3, taken from reference TRBV2 and TRBJ2-5): EPEVTQTPSHQVTQMGQEVILRCVPISNHLYFYWYRQILGQKVEFLVSFYNNEISEKSEIFDDQFSVERPDGSNFTLKIRSTKLEDSAMYFCASIPSAGGVEETQYFGPGTRLLVL.

V and J are TRBV5-1 and TRBJ2-7, with 8 bases aligning to TRBD1. The CDR3 sequence is 15 residues long. Looked up from germline, CDR1 is SGHRS and CDR2 is YFSETQ. Trimming removed 4 bases from V and 4 bases from J; junction bases left unmatched: 10. The CDR3 sequence is CASSPRQGTAYEQYF. CDR3 sequence (DNA): TGCGCCAGCAGCCCTAGACAGGGGACCGCTTACGAGCAGTACTTC.

A word on this clone: The same CDR3 also results from other DNA sequences found in this sample. The rearrangement links TRBV5-6 to TRBJ2-7; D not resolved. This CDR3 region has 13 residues. The germline V and J ends were trimmed by 4 bases and 0 bases, with 8 bases remaining between them. Germline V gene data show CDR1 as SGHDT and CDR2 as YYEEEE. CDR3 sequence: CASSPTGSYEQYF. The CDR3 DNA reads TGTGCCAGCAGCCCCACCGGCTCCTACGAGCAGTACTTC.

The gene calls are TRBV6-4 and TRBJ1-1; 7 bases are shared with TRBD1. The CDR3 contains 13 residues. Trimming took 5 bases from V and 2 from J; bases not matched to a gene: 2. Germline lookup yields CDR1 MRHNA and CDR2 SNTAGT. The CDR3 sequence: CASSTGDNTEAFF. CDR3 nucleotides: TGTGCCAGCAGTACAGGGGATAACACTGAAGCTTTCTTT.

The J gene is TRBJ1-2, the V gene TRBV7-8; D remains unclear. Germline-derived CDR1 and CDR2 are SGHVS and FQNEAQ. CDR3 length: 12 amino acids. Trimming stripped 2 bases from V and 8 bases from J, with 9 bases between. The CDR3 here is CASSLSPGGYTF. CDR3 nucleotides: TGTGCCAGCAGCTTATCCCCCGGGGGCTACACCTTC.

The V and J genes are TRBV27 and TRBJ1-5; D unclear. V lost 7 bases to trimming and J lost 1 base, with 8 bases between them. The CDR3 is 13 amino acids. CDR1 and CDR2 from the germline V gene are MNHEY and SMNVEV (reference sequence). The CDR3 protein is CASKQTSNQPQHF. The CDR3 bases are TGTGCCAGCAAACAAACGAGCAATCAGCCCCAGCATTTT.

The gene calls are TRBV5-4 and TRBJ2-2; 9 nucleotides agree with TRBD2. CDR1 is SGHNT, CDR2 YYREEE, per germline (reference sequence). Trimming at V came to 5 bases and at J to 4 bases, leaving 15 bases not matched to a gene. CDR3 length: 18 amino acids. CDR3 region: CASSGDVVAGGPTGELFF. Here the CDR3 DNA reads TGTGCCAGCAGTGGGGATGTGGTGGCGGGAGGGCCCACCGGGGAGCTGTTTTTT.

The rearrangement links TRBV7-6 to TRBJ2-3; 14 bases line up with TRBD2. The V gene end was trimmed by 5 bases and the J gene end by 6 bases; junction bases not matched to a gene: 7. CDR1 and CDR2 from the germline V gene are SGHVS and FNYEAQ. The CDR3 has 16 amino acids. The CDR3, as DNA: TGTGCCAGCAGCCTCGGGACTAGCGGGGGTTCTGATACGCAGTATTTT. As protein: CASSLGTSGGSDTQYF.

The chain has TRBV2 and TRBJ2-7; D possibly corresponds to TRBD1 (5 bases). Trimming left V 0 bases short and J 4 bases short, with 10 bases between. The CDR3 totals 14 residues. Per the germline V gene, CDR1 is SNHLY and CDR2 is FYNNEI. The CDR3 DNA sequence: TGTGCCAGCAGTGAAGCGCTAAGGGGTTACGAGCAGTACTTC. It translates to CASSEALRGYEQYF.

J is TRBJ1-3 and V is TRBV4-1; D is perhaps TRBD1 (6 bases). Germline CDR1 reads MGHRA; CDR2 reads YSYEKL. This CDR3 is 16 amino acids long. The V and J ends lost 0 bases and 3 bases respectively, with 12 bases between them. The CDR3 loop reads CASSQDGTSSGNTIYF. The CDR3 DNA sequence: TGCGCCAGCAGCCAAGATGGGACAAGTAGTGGAAACACCATATATTTT.

The chain recombines TRBV7-6 with TRBJ2-4; 8 bases map to TRBD2. Trimming took 5 bases from V and 5 from J; bases not matched to a gene: 14. The CDR3 spans 17 residues. Germline V CDR1 and CDR2: SGHVS, FNYEAQ. CDR3: CASSGGGRGGHENIQYF. The DNA for the CDR3 is TGTGCCAGCAGCGGAGGTGGACGGGGGGGCCACGAAAACATTCAGTACTTC.

The chain recombines TRBV7-2 with TRBJ2-1; 10 bases map to TRBD2. Germline assignment: CDR1 SGHTA and CDR2 FQGNSA. The CDR3 consists of 16 residues. V lost 2 bases, J lost 4 bases, and 5 bases stayed unmatched. The CDR3 nucleotides read TGTGCCAGCAGCTTATCCGGGACTAGCGTATACAATGAGCAGTTCTTC. It specifies CASSLSGTSVYNEQFF.

V and J are TRBV9 and TRBJ2-7, with a weak D call TRBD2 (6 bases). With 2 bases removed from V and 2 bases from J, the gap between germline ends came to 11 bases. Per germline, CDR1 SGDLS and CDR2 YYNGEE. This CDR3 region has 14 residues. The CDR3 sequence: CASSVGSGTYEQYF. The CDR3 region has the DNA TGTGCCAGCAGCGTCGGTAGCGGAACCTACGAGCAGTACTTC.